This TCR beta chain was recovered during a study of shared clonotypes between healthy human individuals. Trimming at V came to 0 bases and at J to 5 bases, leaving 4 bases not matched to a gene. The germline gives CDR1 SGHAT, CDR2 FQNNGV. The CDR3 has 15 residues. Running of the assay took place at deep level. Sorted-subset replicate PCRs used about 0.2 ug of genomic DNA. This amount corresponded to 30,000 to 35,000 T cell genomes. Only in-frame clones appear in the TCRdb table, and some are missing; sequencing was by immunoSEQ multiplex PCR. The data show about 2,100,000 clones, more than 85% seen once. Terminally differentiated effector memory CD45RA+ cells were excluded from the naive CD8 cells, which were CD45RO-negative and positively selected for CCR7.

The J gene is TRBJ2-5, the V gene TRBV11-2; 9 bases fit TRBD1. This sequence originates from a man aged 18 to 29 in good health. Some clones in this sample may be carry-over from other donors' samples. The sequencing sample was made of naive CD8+ T cells from PBMCs. CDR3 bases: TGTGCCAGCAGCTTAGAGACAGGGGGTGGGGAGACCCAGTACTTC. Translating gives CASSLETGGGETQYF. Variable domain in full (rest from reference TRBV11-2 and TRBJ2-5): EAGVAQSPRYKIIEKRQSVAFWCNPISGHATLYWYQQILGQGPKLLIQFQNNGVVDDSQLPKDRFSAERLKGVDSTLKIQPAKLEDSAVYLCASSLETGGGETQYFGPGTRLLVL.